The rows below give T cell receptor beta chains drawn from one sample of a study of T cell responses to AZD1222 COVID-19 vaccine. This table comes from immunoSEQ multiplex PCR, and its TCRdb copy is limited to in-frame clones, with some not included. Of around 150,000 clones in the sample, 90% to 95% are singletons; the top ten hold 3.6%. Here the sequenced sample was peripheral blood, taken 28 days after the second AZD1222 dose. These receptors all stem from an adult who received the AZD1222 COVID-19 vaccine. Both conserved end residues are trimmed from each CDR3. Fields, in order: CDR3 protein, clone size, V gene. Only some rows state a clone size, as once, few, many or a class for expanded clones.

ASSEAQGNQPQH NA TRBV2
ASSFQGARGYT NA TRBV6-5
ASRETIQHGYT few TRBV2
ASSLTATSGNTIY once TRBV7-3
ATSVDWNNEQF NA TRBV24-1
ASSLGETGYT NA TRBV7-9
ASSFGGDSPLH once TRBV27
ASSPEQSATNEKLF NA TRBV7-6
ASSLRATYEQY NA TRBV28
ASSPTPWTPGGNQPQH NA TRBV18
AGRGSGANVLT NA TRBV2
ASSELRHDTEAF NA TRBV2
ASSLGSAFSGNTIY NA TRBV11-2
ASSLEDRVGEQY once TRBV5-1
ASSQSGGYTEAF once TRBV3-1/TRBV3-2
ASSDSNRLSGYT NA TRBV6-4
ASSAVYEQY NA TRBV25-1
ASSYSGTGETGELF NA TRBV6-5
ATSDPALRGTRQETQY NA TRBV24-1
ASRPGVNPGYT NA TRBV6-5
ASSLMGPSSPLH once TRBV7-3
ASSGRTYNEQF NA TRBV2
ASSERVDLYGYT NA TRBV9
AISDGQPYGYT NA TRBV10-3
SVGARSGNTIY NA TRBV29-1
ASSQDAGRTYEQY once TRBV4-2
ASRAQGGNTEAF NA TRBV6-4
ASSFLWATYGYT NA TRBV28
ASSSRGAKLF NA TRBV6-5
SASFAWEYAPEQY few TRBV20-1
ASSPPGNQGTEAF NA TRBV18
ASSLAAGLDTGELF few TRBV7-9
ASSPRRVSIPEKLF NA TRBV3-1/TRBV3-2
ASSPGSSYEQY NA TRBV5-6
ASSHKGRPGSTGELF NA TRBV14
SARDGPLH NA TRBV20-1
ASSYSAKGNQPQH NA TRBV6-5
ASSLSTPLAEGGSYEQY NA TRBV28
ASRRTGQGDYQNEKLF NA TRBV23-1
ATSSGGWLSYEQY NA TRBV15
ASKRRVADTQY NA TRBV7-9
ASSLNEAF NA TRBV5-5
ASSRSGAGNYGYT NA TRBV6-5
ASSPPSVEQF once TRBV4-2
ASMARGGGRAYEQY NA TRBV3-1/TRBV3-2
AFTQDREGRGTEQY once TRBV21-1
AAREQVGTYEQY NA TRBV2
ASSQDSSRGSPLH once TRBV3-1/TRBV3-2
AISESGGRRGTDTQY once TRBV10-3